This T cell receptor beta chain was recorded in a study of read filtering for tumor transcriptome and immune sequencing. Turning to the study itself: IR-seq gave about 3.5 to 11 million TCR reads per sample; RNA-seq gave roughly 80 to 1,300.

Judged by abundance, this clonotype is large (0.1 to 1%). Antigen: not known. CDR1 KGHSH and CDR2 LQKENI come from the germline V gene. V was pared by 2 bases and J by 1 base, with 9 bases between. The CDR3 length is 14 residues. This library used approximately 390 ng RNA and molecular barcoded adaptors spanning alpha/delta and beta/gamma chains. TCRdb called the reads again in MiXCR, with one record for every CDR3 protein. Here the sample spans roughly 18,000 distinct CDR3 sequences, roughly 23% being singletons. Study-wide results and caveats: The CD138-negative fraction was mixed bone marrow immune cells, not pure T cells.

The J gene is TRBJ2-7, the V gene TRBV18, with D possibly TRBD1 on 5 matching bases. Sequencing used a population of CD138-negative cells sorted from bone marrow. This sequence was found in a donor over 35 with multiple myeloma. For the CDR3, the DNA is TGTGCCAGCTCACCATACGACAGTTCCTACGAGCAGTACTTC. Encoded protein: CASSPYDSSYEQYF.